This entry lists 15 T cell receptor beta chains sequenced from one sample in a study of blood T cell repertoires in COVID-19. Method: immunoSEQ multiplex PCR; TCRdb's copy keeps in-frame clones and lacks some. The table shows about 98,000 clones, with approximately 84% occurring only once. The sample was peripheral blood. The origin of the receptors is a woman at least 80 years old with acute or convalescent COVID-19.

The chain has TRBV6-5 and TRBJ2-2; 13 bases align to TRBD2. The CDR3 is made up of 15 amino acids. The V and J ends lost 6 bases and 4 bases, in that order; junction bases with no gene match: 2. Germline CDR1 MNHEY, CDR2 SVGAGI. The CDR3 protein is CASRGTSGTTGELFF. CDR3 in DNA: TGTGCCAGCAGGGGGACTAGCGGGACCACCGGGGAGCTGTTTTTT.

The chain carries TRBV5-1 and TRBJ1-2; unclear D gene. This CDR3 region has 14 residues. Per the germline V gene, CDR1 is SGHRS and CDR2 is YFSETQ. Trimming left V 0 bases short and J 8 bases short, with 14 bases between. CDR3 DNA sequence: TGCGCCAGCAGCTTGGCAGGCCAACGCAGCGGCTACACCTTC. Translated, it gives CASSLAGQRSGYTF.

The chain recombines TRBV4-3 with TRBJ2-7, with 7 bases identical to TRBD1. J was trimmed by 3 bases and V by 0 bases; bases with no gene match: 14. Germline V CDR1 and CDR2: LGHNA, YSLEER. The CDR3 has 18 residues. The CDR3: CASSQDSGQVARDYEQYF. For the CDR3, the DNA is TGCGCCAGCAGCCAAGATTCTGGACAGGTCGCTCGCGACTACGAGCAGTACTTC.

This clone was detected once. The chain's CDR3 is CATSDPRGGRTDTQYF. The CDR3 DNA is TGTGCCACCAGTGATCCCCGGGGGGGCCGCACAGATACGCAGTATTTT. The chain is built from TRBV24-1 and TRBJ2-3; the match to TRBD2 covers 8 bases. Germline V gene data show CDR1 as KGHDR and CDR2 as SFDVKD. Trimming took 3 bases from V and 1 from J; bases not matched to a gene: 5. The CDR3 sequence is 16 residues long.

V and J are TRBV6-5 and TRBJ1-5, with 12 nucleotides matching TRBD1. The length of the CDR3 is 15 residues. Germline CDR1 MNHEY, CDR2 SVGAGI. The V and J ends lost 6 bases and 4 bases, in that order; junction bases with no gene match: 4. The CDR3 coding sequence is TGTGCCAGCAGCCCGGGACAGGGGGCTAATCAGCCCCAGCATTTT. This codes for CASSPGQGANQPQHF.

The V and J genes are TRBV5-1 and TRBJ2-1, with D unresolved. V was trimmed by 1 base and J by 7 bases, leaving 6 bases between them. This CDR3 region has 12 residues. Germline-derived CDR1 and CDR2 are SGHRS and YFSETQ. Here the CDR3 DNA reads TGCGCCAGCAGCTTGCTAGGAAATGAGCAGTTCTTC. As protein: CASSLLGNEQFF. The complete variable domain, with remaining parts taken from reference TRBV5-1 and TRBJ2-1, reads KAGVTQTPRYLIKTRGQQVTLSCSPISGHRSVSWYQQTPGQGLQFLFEYFSETQRNKGNFPGRFSGRQFSNSRSEMNVSTLELGDSALYLCASSLLGNEQFFGPGTRLTVL.

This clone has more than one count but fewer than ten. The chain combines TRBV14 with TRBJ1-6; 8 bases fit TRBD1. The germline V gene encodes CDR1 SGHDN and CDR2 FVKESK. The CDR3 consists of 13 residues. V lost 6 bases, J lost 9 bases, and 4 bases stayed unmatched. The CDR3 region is CASRPDRASPLHF. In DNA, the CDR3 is TGTGCCAGCAGGCCGGACAGGGCTTCACCCCTCCACTTT.

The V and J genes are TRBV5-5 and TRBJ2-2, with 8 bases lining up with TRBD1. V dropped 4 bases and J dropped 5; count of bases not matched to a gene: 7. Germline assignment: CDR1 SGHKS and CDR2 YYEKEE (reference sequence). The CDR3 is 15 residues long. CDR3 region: CASSHDRGPTGELFF. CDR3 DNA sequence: TGTGCCAGCAGCCACGACAGGGGACCAACCGGGGAGCTGTTTTTT.

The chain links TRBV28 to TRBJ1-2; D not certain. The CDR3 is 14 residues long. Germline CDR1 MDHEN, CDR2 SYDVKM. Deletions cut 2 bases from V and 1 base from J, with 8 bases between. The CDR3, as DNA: TGTGCCAGCAGTTTAGAGGTCATTAACTATGGCTACACCTTC. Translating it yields CASSLEVINYGYTF.

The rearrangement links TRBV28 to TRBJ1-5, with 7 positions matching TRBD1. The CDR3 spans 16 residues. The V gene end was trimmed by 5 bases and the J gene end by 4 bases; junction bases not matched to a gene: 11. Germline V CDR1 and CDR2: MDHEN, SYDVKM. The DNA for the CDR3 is TGTGCCAGCAGTGAACAAACAGGGGCCTCAAATCAGCCCCAGCATTTT. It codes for CASSEQTGASNQPQHF.

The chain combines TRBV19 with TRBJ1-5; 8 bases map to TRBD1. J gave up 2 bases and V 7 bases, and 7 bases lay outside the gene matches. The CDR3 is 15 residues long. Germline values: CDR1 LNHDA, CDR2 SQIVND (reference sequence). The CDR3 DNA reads TGTGCCAGTATGCAGGACAGGGTGGGCAATCAGCCCCAGCATTTT. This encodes CASMQDRVGNQPQHF. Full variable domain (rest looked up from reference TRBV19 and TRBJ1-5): DGGITQSPKYLFRKEGQNVTLSCEQNLNHDAMYWYRQDPGQGLRLIYYSQIVNDFQKGDIAEGYSVSREKKESFPLTVTSAQKNPTAFYLCASMQDRVGNQPQHFGDGTRLSIL.

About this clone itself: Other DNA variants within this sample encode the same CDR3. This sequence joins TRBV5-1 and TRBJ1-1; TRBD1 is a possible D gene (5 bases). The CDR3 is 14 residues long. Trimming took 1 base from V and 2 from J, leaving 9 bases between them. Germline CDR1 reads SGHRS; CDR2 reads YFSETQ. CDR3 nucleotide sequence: TGCGCCAGCAGCTTGACGGGGGTCAACACTGAAGCTTTCTTT. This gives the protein CASSLTGVNTEAFF.

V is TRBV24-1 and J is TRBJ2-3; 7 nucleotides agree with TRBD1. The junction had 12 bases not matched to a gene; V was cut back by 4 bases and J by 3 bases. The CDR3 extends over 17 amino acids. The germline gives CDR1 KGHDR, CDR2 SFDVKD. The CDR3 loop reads CATSDHIGQVKTDTQYF. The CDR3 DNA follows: TGTGCCACCAGTGACCACATAGGACAGGTAAAAACAGATACGCAGTATTTT.

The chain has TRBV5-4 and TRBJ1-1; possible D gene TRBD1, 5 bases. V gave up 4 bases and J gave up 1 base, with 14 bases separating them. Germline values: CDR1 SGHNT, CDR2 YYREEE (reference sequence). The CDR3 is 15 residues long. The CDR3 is CASSRGGTENTEAFF. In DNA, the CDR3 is TGTGCCAGCAGCCGGGGAGGGACGGAGAACACTGAAGCTTTCTTT.

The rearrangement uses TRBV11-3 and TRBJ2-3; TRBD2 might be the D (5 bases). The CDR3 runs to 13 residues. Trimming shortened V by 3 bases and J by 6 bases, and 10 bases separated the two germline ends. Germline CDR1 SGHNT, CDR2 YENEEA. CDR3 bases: TGTGCCAGCAGCTTGGGGAGAGGGGATACGCAGTATTTT. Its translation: CASSLGRGDTQYF.